Following are 14 T cell receptor beta chains from one sample sequenced in a study of blood T cell repertoires in COVID-19. Assay: immunoSEQ multiplex PCR; the TCRdb copy retains only in-frame clones and omits some. The table includes under 350,000 clones, about 86% detected once. Sequencing was done on a sample of PBMCs or T cells enriched from blood (not recorded which). The receptor source for this set is a woman in her forties with acute COVID-19.

The chain has TRBV11-2 and TRBJ2-5, with D perhaps TRBD1 (6 bases). Per germline, CDR1 SGHAT and CDR2 FQNNGV. The CDR3 runs to 14 residues. V shed 6 bases and J shed 5 bases, with 16 bases lying between them. The CDR3 DNA reads TGTGCCAGCAGTTCAGGGACACAAAAGGAGACCCAGTACTTC. It specifies CASSSGTQKETQYF.

V gene TRBV4-3 combines with J gene TRBJ2-1; maybe TRBD2 (6 bases). Germline V lookup: CDR1 LGHNA, CDR2 YSLEER. V shed 1 base and J shed 6 bases, with 25 bases lying between them. This CDR3 is 19 amino acids long. The CDR3 DNA reads as TGCGCCAGCAGCCAAGTCACCGGGGGAGCGACAGCCGCACCCAATGAGCAGTTCTTC. This sequence encodes CASSQVTGGATAAPNEQFF.

The rearrangement joins TRBV7-3 to TRBJ2-2; TRBD2 agrees at 13 bases. Unmatched junction bases numbered 15, after V lost 0 bases and J lost 5 bases. The CDR3 contains 21 residues. Germline loops: CDR1 SGHTA, CDR2 FQGTGA. The CDR3 sequence: CASSLTPWTSGSRRGTGELFF. In DNA, the CDR3 is TGTGCCAGCAGCTTAACGCCCTGGACTAGCGGGAGTAGAAGGGGTACCGGGGAGCTGTTTTTT.

The gene calls are TRBV21-1 and TRBJ1-5. TRBV21-1 is classified as a pseudogene. This CDR3 region has 18 residues. This CDR3 is CASSNGGPGGNSNQPQHF. DNA for the CDR3: TGTGCCAGCAGCAACGGTGGGCCCGGGGGGAATAGCAATCAGCCCCAGCATTTT.

V usage is TRBV5-4 and J usage is TRBJ2-3, with D tentatively TRBD1 (6 bases). Germline V gene sequence: CDR1 SGHNT, CDR2 YYREEE (reference sequence). This CDR3 is 16 amino acids long. V gave up 4 bases and J gave up 11 bases, with 26 bases separating them. CDR3 bases: TGTGCCAGCAGCCTAGGTGGGGGCATAACACAGATAAAGCAGTATTTT. This codes for CASSLGGGITQIKQYF. The full variable domain, with the rest looked up from reference TRBV5-4 and TRBJ2-3, is ETGVTQSPTHLIKTRGQQVTLRCSSQSGHNTVSWYQQALGQGPQFIFQYYREEENGRGNFPPRFSGLQFPNYSSELNVNALELDDSALYLCASSLGGGITQIKQYFGPGTRLTVL.

J is TRBJ1-5 and V is TRBV6-1; D is possibly TRBD1 (5 bases). The CDR3 runs to 17 residues. V was trimmed by 0 bases and J by 3 bases, leaving 15 bases between them. Germline loops: CDR1 MNHNS, CDR2 SASEGT. The CDR3, as DNA: TGTGCCAGCAGTGAAGCCGGCAGGGTGGTTTCCAATCAGCCCCAGCATTTT. Translating gives CASSEAGRVVSNQPQHF.

The rearrangement links TRBV15 to TRBJ2-1; maybe TRBD2 (6 bases). The V and J ends lost 8 bases and 3 bases respectively, with 23 bases between them. This CDR3 contains 17 residues. Germline CDR1 is LNHNV and CDR2 is YYDKDF (reference sequence). This CDR3 is CATSGGSGGNYYNEQFF. The CDR3 nucleotides are TGTGCCACCTCCGGGGGTAGTGGCGGGAATTACTACAATGAGCAGTTCTTC.

This clone was detected a few times. This sequence joins TRBV5-1 and TRBJ2-2, with a weak D call TRBD1 (5 bases). In germline, CDR1 is SGHRS, CDR2 YFSETQ. The CDR3 loop spans 16 amino acids. Trimming left V 0 bases short and J 7 bases short, with 16 bases between. This CDR3 is CASSLALDTRVGELFF. The DNA of the CDR3 is TGCGCCAGCAGCTTGGCTTTGGACACCCGGGTCGGGGAGCTGTTTTTT.

This sequence joins TRBV6-1 and TRBJ1-3; D is possibly TRBD1 (5 bases). The CDR3 extends over 14 amino acids. CDR1 is MNHNS, CDR2 SASEGT, per germline. The V end lost 2 bases, the J end lost 4 bases, and 9 bases lay between the germline ends. The DNA for the CDR3 is TGTGCCAGCAGTGAACAGGGAATAGGAAACACCATATATTTT. Its protein is CASSEQGIGNTIYF.

The V gene is TRBV7-2, the J gene TRBJ2-7, with TRBD1 matching 9 bases. Germline lookup yields CDR1 SGHTA and CDR2 FQGNSA. The trim removed 2 bases at V and 5 bases at J, leaving 10 bases unmatched. CDR3 length: 16 amino acids. CDR3 DNA: TGTGCCAGCAGCTTAATTAGCAGTGGGACAGGGAACGAGCAGTACTTC. This translates into CASSLISSGTGNEQYF.

This clone was seen a handful of times. The J gene is TRBJ2-7, the V gene TRBV7-2; TRBD1 aligns across 9 bases. V gave up 5 bases and J gave up 4 bases; unmatched junction bases: 9. CDR3 length: 15 residues. Looked up from germline, CDR1 is SGHTA and CDR2 is FQGNSA. The DNA for the CDR3 is TGTGCCAGCAGCACTCAATCCGGGACAGGGTACGAGCAGTACTTC. It yields the protein CASSTQSGTGYEQYF.

The J gene is TRBJ1-1, the V gene TRBV19; D is perhaps TRBD1 (5 bases). The germline CDR1 and CDR2 sequences are LNHDA and SQIVND (reference sequence). V lost 9 bases and J lost 2, with 16 bases in between. This CDR3 is 14 amino acids long. The CDR3 DNA sequence: TGTGCCAGCAAAATTGATGACAGAAACACTGAAGCTTTCTTT. It codes for CASKIDDRNTEAFF.

The V call is TRBV10-3, the J call TRBJ2-1; possible D gene TRBD2, 5 bases. Germline lookup yields CDR1 ENHRY and CDR2 SYGVKD. The CDR3 runs to 12 residues. Trimming shortened V by 5 bases and J by 9 bases, and 11 bases separated the two germline ends. The chain's CDR3 is CAISKQRAEQFF. CDR3 nucleotides: TGTGCCATCAGTAAGCAGAGGGCTGAGCAGTTCTTC.

The chain uses TRBV6-6 and TRBJ1-1; maybe TRBD1 (5 bases). This CDR3 spans 17 amino acids. V was trimmed by 5 bases and J by 2 bases, leaving 21 bases between them. Germline CDR1 is MNHNY and CDR2 is SVGAGI (reference sequence). This chain's CDR3 is CASSLTRPQTANTEAFF. The CDR3 DNA reads TGTGCCAGCAGTCTTACCCGACCCCAGACAGCAAACACTGAAGCTTTCTTT.